These 21 T cell receptor beta chains originate from one sample sequenced in a study of patients and donors after allogeneic stem cell transplantation. TCRdb passed the RT-PCR reads through MiXCR, listing each CDR3 protein once. The sample records fewer than 30,000 distinct CDR3 sequences, 42% being singletons. Source material: blood, either unsorted or a sorted T cell fraction (not recorded which). All receptors derive from a human donor who was either an allogeneic HSCT recipient or a stem cell or donor lymphocyte infusion donor (not recorded which). It is not recorded whose cells these are; they may come from a transplant donor.

This chain joins TRBV6-6 and TRBJ1-1, with 7 bases fitting TRBD1. J was trimmed by 4 bases and V by 4 bases; bases with no gene match: 6. Germline values: CDR1 MNHNY, CDR2 SVGAGI (reference sequence). The CDR3 length is 14 residues. Here the CDR3 reads CASSLEGAVTEAFF. The CDR3 DNA reads TGTGCCAGCAGTTTGGAGGGGGCCGTCACTGAAGCTTTCTTT.

In DNA, the CDR3 is TGTGCTAGTGGTTTGGTGCGGAGCGGGAGCTATGAGCAGTTCTTC. It translates to CASGLVRSGSYEQFF. V gene TRBV12-5 combines with J gene TRBJ2-1; 8 positions agree with TRBD2. V lost 0 bases to trimming and J lost 8 bases; unmatched junction nucleotides: 6. The CDR3 loop spans 15 amino acids. Looked up from germline, CDR1 is LGHNT and CDR2 is FRNRAP.

This rearrangement joins TRBV18 to TRBJ1-1, with 10 bases that match TRBD1. V gave up 6 bases and J gave up 4 bases; unmatched junction bases: 5. There are 14 residues in the CDR3. Per germline, CDR1 KGHSH and CDR2 LQKENI. The CDR3 nucleotides are TGTGCCAGCTCCCGGGACAGGGGAGGCACTGAAGCTTTCTTT. It encodes CASSRDRGGTEAFF.

This clonotype has more than one count but fewer than ten. The chain couples TRBV20-1 to TRBJ1-5, with TRBD1 identical over 10 bases. Trimming removed 0 bases from V and 9 bases from J; junction bases left unmatched: 8. Germline loops: CDR1 DFQATT, CDR2 SNEGSKA (reference sequence). The CDR3 totals 15 residues. This CDR3 reads CSARERTGGLGPQHF. The DNA of the CDR3 is TGCAGTGCTAGAGAAAGGACAGGGGGGCTGGGGCCCCAGCATTTT.

The rearrangement uses TRBV6-6 and TRBJ2-7; 8 nucleotides line up with TRBD2. This CDR3 comprises 16 residues. Germline V CDR1 and CDR2: MNHNY, SVGAGI (reference sequence). The J segment lost 2 bases and the V segment lost 1 base, leaving 7 bases of the junction unmatched. This CDR3 reads CASSYFSGTRPYEQYF. CDR3 bases: TGTGCCAGCAGTTACTTTTCCGGGACTAGACCCTACGAGCAGTACTTC.

J is TRBJ1-2 and V is TRBV11-2; the D is unclear. Germline lookup yields CDR1 SGHAT and CDR2 FQNNGV. The CDR3 runs to 14 residues. Deletions cut 4 bases from V and 3 bases from J, with 12 bases between. The CDR3 region has the DNA TGTGCCAGCAGCTCAGCGTGGGTTTACTATGGCTACACCTTC. Translating gives CASSSAWVYYGYTF.

A few counts support this clonotype. The V gene is TRBV5-1, the J gene TRBJ2-5; 10 nucleotides line up with TRBD2. Germline V gene data show CDR1 as SGHRS and CDR2 as YFSETQ. The CDR3 has 17 amino acids. Losses at the gene ends were 3 bases for V and 5 bases for J; bases not matched to a gene: 13. CDR3 residues: CASSYETLAGVDETQYF. CDR3 sequence (DNA): TGCGCCAGCAGCTACGAAACCCTAGCGGGAGTTGACGAGACCCAGTACTTC.

This clonotype was detected a few times. The chain's CDR3 is CASSSGRVGQPQHF. The DNA of the CDR3 is TGCGCCAGCAGCTCCGGCAGGGTTGGCCAGCCCCAGCATTTT. V is TRBV5-1 and J is TRBJ1-5; TRBD1 might be the D (5 bases). CDR1 and CDR2 from the germline V gene are SGHRS and YFSETQ. This CDR3 has 14 amino acids. With 3 bases removed from V and 7 bases from J, the gap between germline ends came to 14 bases.

This clonotype was recorded only once. The rearrangement links TRBV27 to TRBJ2-2; 8 nucleotides agree with TRBD1. V gave up 6 bases and J gave up 6 bases; unmatched junction bases: 3. The CDR3 runs to 13 residues. The V gene's germline CDR1 is MNHEY and CDR2 SMNVEV (reference sequence). The CDR3 reads CASRPTGAGELFF. In DNA form, the CDR3 reads TGTGCCAGCAGGCCGACAGGGGCCGGGGAGCTGTTTTTT.

This clonotype occurred a few times. This sequence joins TRBV7-6 and TRBJ1-3; perhaps TRBD1 as D (5 bases). Germline CDR1 and CDR2: SGHVS and FNYEAQ. The CDR3 extends over 17 amino acids. Deletions cut 5 bases from V and 0 bases from J, with 17 bases between. DNA for the CDR3: TGTGCCAGCAGCCCTTCGGCCGGGGCTATCTCTGGAAACACCATATATTTT. Protein sequence: CASSPSAGAISGNTIYF.

V gene TRBV15 combines with J gene TRBJ1-3; the D gene is possibly TRBD1 (5 bases). Germline-derived CDR1 and CDR2 are LNHNV and YYDKDF (reference sequence). The CDR3 has 17 amino acids. The germline V and J ends were trimmed by 0 bases and 2 bases, with 14 bases remaining between them. This CDR3 reads CATSRESRGWAGNTIYF. The CDR3 bases are TGTGCCACCAGCAGAGAAAGTCGGGGCTGGGCTGGAAACACCATATATTTT.

The chain carries TRBV5-6 and TRBJ2-2; 8 nucleotides match TRBD1. With V trimmed by 4 bases and J by 7 bases, 12 bases remained unmatched. CDR1 and CDR2 (germline): SGHDT, YYEEEE. CDR3 size: 16 residues. The CDR3 here is CASSGTGGVQGGELFF. The DNA of the CDR3 is TGTGCCAGCAGCGGAACAGGGGGAGTCCAAGGCGGGGAGCTGTTTTTT.

A few counts support this clonotype. CDR3 coding DNA: TGTGCCAGCAGTCTCGTATCGAACACCGGGGAGCTGTTTTTT. This translates into CASSLVSNTGELFF. The chain joins TRBV5-5 to TRBJ2-2; no clear D gene. Trimming left V 5 bases short and J 0 bases short, with 8 bases between. The V gene's germline CDR1 is SGHKS and CDR2 YYEKEE (reference sequence). The CDR3 length is 14 residues.

The V and J genes are TRBV5-1 and TRBJ2-7; weak D call: TRBD1 (6 bases). The CDR3 has 13 residues. The germline V gene has CDR1 SGHRS and CDR2 YFSETQ. Between the trimmed V and J ends, which lost 1 base and 5 bases, there was a span of 10 bases. The CDR3 reads CASSLSRGNEQYF. CDR3 nucleotides: TGCGCCAGCAGCTTGTCCAGGGGCAACGAGCAGTACTTC.

The V and J genes are TRBV19 and TRBJ1-1; unclear D gene. CDR1 LNHDA and CDR2 SQIVND come from the germline V gene (reference sequence). Trimming cost V 1 base and J 1 base, with 7 bases left between them. This CDR3 has 14 amino acids. CDR3 amino acids: CASSIGGWNTEAFF. The CDR3 DNA reads as TGTGCCAGTAGTATAGGAGGGTGGAACACTGAAGCTTTCTTT.

This clonotype was seen more than once but under ten times. The chain joins TRBV27 to TRBJ1-2; 7 nucleotides agree with TRBD1. CDR3 length: 15 amino acids. From germline, CDR1 is MNHEY and CDR2 SMNVEV (reference sequence). With 4 bases clipped from V and 5 bases from J, the junction kept 10 bases outside the gene matches. Here the CDR3 DNA reads TGTGCCAGCAGTTGGCGAGGGGGCCTGGGGTATGGCTACACCTTC. Protein: CASSWRGGLGYGYTF.

At least ten counts were recorded for this clonotype. This rearrangement joins TRBV20-1 to TRBJ2-7; TRBD1 matches at 8 bases. V lost 3 bases, J lost 3 bases, and 4 bases stayed unmatched. Looked up from germline, CDR1 is DFQATT and CDR2 is SNEGSKA (reference sequence). The CDR3 length is 13 residues. The CDR3 nucleotides are TGCAGTGCTAGGGGACAGGTAAACTACGAGCAGTACTTC. Translation: CSARGQVNYEQYF.

This clonotype was seen a single time. The V gene is TRBV20-1, the J gene TRBJ2-3, with a possible D match to TRBD2 (6 bases). Trimming removed 2 bases from V and 4 bases from J, with 13 bases in between. The V gene's germline CDR1 is DFQATT and CDR2 SNEGSKA (reference sequence). The CDR3 sequence is 14 residues long. CDR3 protein: CSARSGLPADTQYF. CDR3 DNA sequence: TGCAGTGCTAGATCGGGACTCCCGGCAGATACGCAGTATTTT.

This clonotype came up many times. The chain combines TRBV24-1 with TRBJ2-5; D uncertain. The CDR3 length is 14 residues. Per the germline V gene, CDR1 is KGHDR and CDR2 is SFDVKD. The V end lost 7 bases, the J end lost 3 bases, and 14 bases lay between the germline ends. For the CDR3, the DNA is TGTGCCACCAGCGCCACCAGACCAAAAGAGACCCAGTACTTC. Amino acid sequence: CATSATRPKETQYF.

As DNA, the CDR3 is TGTGCCAGCTCCGAAGTCGGGGACAGGGAAGGATTTCAGCAGTTCTTC. Its protein product is CASSEVGDREGFQQFF. The chain has TRBV28 and TRBJ2-1; 9 bases fit TRBD1. Germline assignment: CDR1 MDHEN and CDR2 SYDVKM. The J segment lost 11 bases and the V segment lost 8 bases, leaving 19 bases of the junction unmatched. The CDR3 totals 16 residues. Full variable domain (rest looked up from reference TRBV28 and TRBJ2-1): DVKVTQSSRYLVKRTGEKVFLECVQDMDHENMFWYRQDPGLGLRLIYFSYDVKMKEKGDIPEGYSVSREKKERFSLILESASTNQTSMYLCASSEVGDREGFQQFFGPGTRLTVL.

On this clonotype itself: This may be a read error: a much more frequent sequence differs by one nucleotide. The V and J genes are TRBV10-3 and TRBJ1-2, with D maybe TRBD1 (5 bases). Germline CDR1 and CDR2: ENHRY and SYGVKD. V was cut by 6 bases and J by 3 bases, with 11 bases left in between. This CDR3 comprises 13 residues. CDR3 amino acids: CAISGQLYYGYTF. Written as DNA, the CDR3 is TGTGCCATCAGCGGACAACTTTACTATGGCTACACCTTC.